Below, 5 T cell receptor beta chains from the same sample are listed, as sequenced in a study of early T cells in non-severe SARS-CoV-2 infection (dated by TCRdb to the early 2020s). The library relied on 5' RACE. These reads were obtained on a NextSeq 500. In-frame beta chains were kept once TCRdb had trimmed the public reads at Q25 with fastp and called clones with MiXCR. Rows merge per CDR3 protein into single entries with the most common DNA and genes. This sample lists around 84,000 distinct CDR3 sequences; around 15% were detected once. Jointly, the top ten make up about 6.7% of the sample. The sequencing sample was made of whole blood. These receptors all come from an adult who was a healthcare worker with PCR-confirmed SARS-CoV-2 infection or an uninfected control (not recorded which).

This clonotype was seen ten or more times. The CDR3 sequence: CASSQDPGAWETQYF. The CDR3 DNA is TGCGCCAGCAGCCAAGATCCGGGGGCCTGGGAGACCCAGTACTTC. J is TRBJ2-5 and V is TRBV4-1; D is possibly TRBD1 or TRBD2 (6 bases each). Trimming left V 0 bases short and J 5 bases short, with 13 bases between. From germline, CDR1 is MGHRA and CDR2 YSYEKL. This CDR3 is 15 amino acids long.

The rearrangement uses TRBV5-1 and TRBJ2-5; D remains ambiguous. V dropped 1 base and J dropped 3 bases, with 10 bases sitting between them. Germline V lookup: CDR1 SGHRS, CDR2 YFSETQ. The CDR3 has 14 residues. CDR3 amino acids: CASSLTGPEETQYF. CDR3 DNA: TGCGCCAGCAGCTTGACGGGCCCGGAAGAGACCCAGTACTTC. Full variable domain (outside the CDR3, taken from reference TRBV5-1 and TRBJ2-5): KAGVTQTPRYLIKTRGQQVTLSCSPISGHRSVSWYQQTPGQGLQFLFEYFSETQRNKGNFPGRFSGRQFSNSRSEMNVSTLELGDSALYLCASSLTGPEETQYFGPGTRLLVL.

This chain connects TRBV6-5 to TRBJ2-7; 8 bases map to TRBD2. J gave up 4 bases and V 2 bases, and 7 bases lay outside the gene matches. Germline CDR1 is MNHEY and CDR2 is SVGAGI. There are 15 residues in the CDR3. CDR3 amino acids: CASSYRREGRYEQYF. The CDR3 region has the DNA TGTGCCAGCAGTTACCGCCGGGAGGGCCGGTACGAGCAGTACTTC.

This clonotype was seen only a few times. The genes are TRBV5-1 and TRBJ1-1; 10 nucleotides line up with TRBD1. V was pared by 5 bases and J by 7 bases, with 11 bases of the junction left unmatched. This CDR3 spans 15 amino acids. CDR1 is SGHRS, CDR2 YFSETQ, per germline. DNA for the CDR3: TGCGCCAGCAGACCGGGACAGGGGCTACAGATTGAAGCTTTCTTT. It translates to CASRPGQGLQIEAFF.

CDR3 bases: TGTGCCAGCTCATCCCAGGAGGCCGGCACCGGGGAGCTGTTTTTT. Encoded protein: CASSSQEAGTGELFF. V and J are TRBV18 and TRBJ2-2, with a weak D call TRBD2 (5 bases). Germline loops: CDR1 KGHSH, CDR2 LQKENI. The CDR3 extends over 15 amino acids. Trimming took off 5 bases at V and 4 bases at J, with 14 bases between the two ends.